The rows below give T cell receptor beta chains drawn from one sample of a study of human T cells and chemical hapten exposure. TCRdb re-analysed the RACE reads in MiXCR, keeping a single row per CDR3 protein. The table records about 80,000 distinct CDR3 sequences, roughly 10% of them present only once. Material: whole blood, obtained in connection with sensitization to the hapten diphenylcyclopropenone (DPC). Receptors were obtained from a young woman with alopecia areata. Some clones in this sample may be carry-over from other donors' samples. The conserved cysteine and the conserved F or W are not part of the CDR3 here. The order of the fields is J gene, V gene, CDR3 protein.

TRBJ1-1,TRBV6-1,ASSRTEGDEAF
TRBJ2-1,TRBV19,ASSIQGAYNEQF
TRBJ2-5,TRBV20-1,SARDAASVETQY
TRBJ2-3,TRBV5-4,ASRDVKDRGRDTQY
TRBJ1-2,TRBV5-1,ASSLVQNNYGYT
TRBJ1-4,TRBV5-4,ASSLAGQGLF
TRBJ2-2,TRBV18,ASSPLMDGAGELF
TRBJ2-1,TRBV7-2,ASSHARGADEQF
TRBJ2-2,TRBV7-9,ASSLGSGPGELF
TRBJ2-1,TRBV7-2,ASSSDRGGEQF
TRBJ1-6,TRBV6-1,ASRDRESYNSPLH
TRBJ1-1,TRBV19,ASNPWGRANTEAF
TRBJ2-7,TRBV14,ASSHPSQGSSYEQY
TRBJ2-1,TRBV6-5,ASSPILLGAGQF
TRBJ2-3,TRBV20-1,STRTSDTDTQY
TRBJ2-3,TRBV6-6,ASSTQGLFKNTQY
TRBJ2-3,TRBV7-8,ASSLVVGGQWADTQY
TRBJ1-2,TRBV7-2,ASSLPWGSGYT
TRBJ1-5,TRBV20-1,SASAGQGAQPQH
TRBJ2-5,TRBV10-3,ATGPTGKETQY
TRBJ1-1,TRBV28,ASSLWGAEAF
TRBJ2-1,TRBV4-3,ASSQGSSSYNEQF
TRBJ1-1,TRBV10-3,AISGGRGQGAPNTEAF
TRBJ2-1,TRBV20-1,SARDHGLAGGPYNEQF
TRBJ1-1,TRBV27,ASSLHRGYPSF
TRBJ2-2,TRBV28,ASSLVQGTTTGELF
TRBJ1-5,TRBV12-3/TRBV12-4,ASRRDRANQPQH
TRBJ2-7,TRBV28,ASGQSYEQY
TRBJ1-6,TRBV7-9,ASSLPDGSYNSPLH
TRBJ1-1,TRBV30,AWSVDSNTEAF
TRBJ1-2,TRBV19,ASKTGARNYGYT
TRBJ2-6,TRBV20-1,SARPVPGTGGVNSGANVLT
TRBJ1-3,TRBV6-5,ASSWGRSSGNTIY
TRBJ1-2,TRBV28,ASSWENYGYT
TRBJ2-6,TRBV7-9,ASTPFGQTASVLT
TRBJ1-4,TRBV13,ASSLGTAPNEKLF
TRBJ2-5,TRBV3-1,ASSQVSGAEETQY
TRBJ1-5,TRBV7-8,ASTPQGAEDQPQH
TRBJ2-3,TRBV10-2,ASSEWARGTDTQY
TRBJ1-6,TRBV13,ASSRRDRGSPLH